This is a list of T cell receptor beta chains from one sample in a study of OX40 agonist ivuxolimab in advanced cancers. The protocol was immunoSEQ multiplex PCR, while the TCRdb copy is restricted to in-frame clones and leaves out a portion. This sample has fewer than 80,000 clones, with 85% found just once. The specimen comprised CD4+ or CD8+ T cells sorted from blood, sampled in a trial of the OX40 agonist ivuxolimab. These receptors all stem from an adult with an advanced solid tumor such as melanoma, head and neck, liver or kidney cancer. Each CDR3 is given with its conserved first and last residue. The D gene is left open where the match is weak. The size of a clone is reported for some rows only, either as once, few or many, or as a class for expanded clones.

abundance	d_gene	v_gene	j_gene	CDR3nt	CDR3aa
NA	TRBD1	TRBV5-1	TRBJ1-5	TGCGCCAGCAGCCCCGGACAGGGCAATCAGCCCCAGCATTTT	CASSPGQGNQPQHF
once	TRBD1	TRBV6-5	TRBJ2-1	TGTGCCAGCAGTTTCATACAGGGGGCCTATGAGCAGTTCTTC	CASSFIQGAYEQFF
NA	NA	TRBV11-2	TRBJ1-3	TGTGCCAGCAGCTCCCGGGACAAATCTGGAAACACCATATATTTT	CASSSRDKSGNTIYF
NA	NA	TRBV5-1	TRBJ2-6	TGCGCCAGCAGCTCGGCAGGGGCGCCCTCTGGGGCCAACGTCCTGACTTTC	CASSSAGAPSGANVLTF
NA	TRBD1	TRBV28	TRBJ2-7	TGTGCCACCCGGGACAGGGGGATTTCTTACGAGCAGTACTTC	CATRDRGISYEQYF
NA	NA	TRBV6-4	TRBJ1-2	TGTGCCAGCAGTGCCGGAGGGGAGGATGGCTACACCTTC	CASSAGGEDGYTF
NA	NA	TRBV12-5	TRBJ2-7	TGTGCTAGTGGTTCGGACGCAAGCTACGAGCAGTACTTC	CASGSDASYEQYF
NA	TRBD1	TRBV11-1	TRBJ1-2	TGTGCCAGCAGCCCGACAGGGATTAACTATGGCTACACCTTC	CASSPTGINYGYTF
once	TRBD1	TRBV7-9	TRBJ1-6	TGTGCCAGCAGCGGTTCCGGGACAGCAAACTACTTT	CASSGSGTANYF
few	NA	TRBV7-2	TRBJ2-5	TGTGCCAGCAGCTTACTAGTATCAGAGACCCAGTACTTC	CASSLLVSETQYF
few	TRBD1	TRBV29-1	TRBJ2-7	TGCAGCGTTGTGGACCCTGACAGGGTCTACGAGCAGTACTTC	CSVVDPDRVYEQYF
NA	NA	TRBV5-4	TRBJ1-1	TGTGCCAGCAGCTTGGGGGCTAACACTGAAGCTTTCTTT	CASSLGANTEAFF
NA	TRBD2	TRBV27	TRBJ2-3	TGTGCCAGCAACTACCTAGCGGGGGGGATGGATACGCAGTATTTT	CASNYLAGGMDTQYF
NA	TRBD1	TRBV18	TRBJ2-7	TGTGCCAGCTCACCAGAGGGGGCGATCTCCTACGAGCAGTACTTC	CASSPEGAISYEQYF
NA	TRBD1	TRBV11-2	TRBJ2-1	TGTGCCAGCAGCTGGGGGACAGGGGCCAGCAATGAGCAGTTCTTC	CASSWGTGASNEQFF
once	NA	TRBV27	TRBJ2-7	TGTGCCAGCAGCCGAAAGGATTCCTCCTACGAGCAGTACTTC	CASSRKDSSYEQYF
NA	TRBD2	TRBV5-6	TRBJ2-1	TGTGCCAGCACCGTTAGGGCTAGCGGCTACAATGAGCAGTTCTTC	CASTVRASGYNEQFF
NA	TRBD1	TRBV25-1	TRBJ1-2	TGTGCCAGCAGTGACCATACAGGGGGCGGCAAACTATGGGGCTACACCTTC	CASSDHTGGGKLWGYTF
NA	NA	TRBV4-1	TRBJ2-3	TGCGCCAGCAGCCGTTCTAGCGCGGCAGATACGCAGTATTTT	CASSRSSAADTQYF
NA	NA	TRBV7-2	TRBJ2-3	TGTGCCAGCAGCTTAGCCCGGGGGTCCACAGATACGCAGTATTTT	CASSLARGSTDTQYF
NA	NA	TRBV27	TRBJ1-4	TGTGCCAGCAGTTTATACGGTGGGGGTGAAAAACTGTTTTTT	CASSLYGGGEKLFF
NA	NA	TRBV9	TRBJ2-3	TGTGCCAGCAGTCTCGGGGGGCCAGGTACGCAGTATTTT	CASSLGGPGTQYF
NA	NA	TRBV19	TRBJ2-7	TGTGCCAGTAGTATGTTGCCCGGGGGCGAGCAGTACTTC	CASSMLPGGEQYF
NA	NA	TRBV5-1	TRBJ1-4	TGCGCCAGCAGAACTATTACAACTAATGAAAAACTGTTTTTT	CASRTITTNEKLFF
NA	NA	TRBV25-1	TRBJ2-5	TGTGCCAGCAGTGAATATGGCCAAGAGACCCAGTACTTC	CASSEYGQETQYF
NA	NA	TRBV15	TRBJ1-5	TGTGCCACCAGCTCAATTTTAGGGGGACAAGCGAGCCAGCCCCAGCATTTT	CATSSILGGQASQPQHF
few	TRBD1	TRBV6-1	TRBJ2-6	TGTGCCACCGAGAGGGGGCGCTCTGGGGCCAACGTCCTGACTTTC	CATERGRSGANVLTF
NA	TRBD1	TRBV5-4	TRBJ1-5	TGTGCCAGCAGCATGGACAGGGGGAATCAGCCCCAGCATTTT	CASSMDRGNQPQHF
NA	NA	TRBV14	TRBJ1-2	TGTGCCAGCAGCCGGGACACTTTATATGGCTACACCTTC	CASSRDTLYGYTF